These T cell receptor beta chains were read from a single sample in a study of CD8 T cells in Susac syndrome. TCRdb fed the immunoSEQ multiplex PCR reads into MiXCR, producing one record per CDR3 protein. The data contain around 300,000 distinct CDR3 sequences, about 91% of them singletons. The material sequenced was CD4+ T cells from PBMCs. All receptors come from a human donor with multiple sclerosis. The CDR3 runs from the conserved cysteine through the conserved F or W. D genes are given only for firm matches. Only some rows state a clone size, as once, few, many or a class for expanded clones.

TRBD1	.	TRBV6-6	TRBJ2-7	TGTGCCAGCAGTGGTACAGGGGTTTACGAGCAGTACTTC	CASSGTGVYEQYF
.	.	TRBV6-5	TRBJ1-5	TGTGCCAGCAGTTGGGGGGAGGACACGTATAGCAATCAGCCCCAGCATTTT	CASSWGEDTYSNQPQHF
.	.	TRBV4-2	TRBJ2-3	TGTGCCAGCAGCCAAGATCGCGGGGCTAGCACAGATACGCAGTATTTT	CASSQDRGASTDTQYF
.	once	TRBV3-1	TRBJ2-7	TGTGCCAGCAGCCCCCGAACTAGCCCCTACGAGCAGTACTTC	CASSPRTSPYEQYF
TRBD1	.	TRBV24-1	TRBJ1-4	TGTGCCACCAGTGAGCACAGGGGGCTGGATGAAAAACTGTTTTTT	CATSEHRGLDEKLFF
.	.	TRBV11-2	TRBJ1-2	TGTGCCAGCAGCTTAGCAGGTGGGAGTGGCTACACCTTC	CASSLAGGSGYTF
.	.	TRBV7-9	TRBJ1-1	TGTGCCAGCACCCCCCGTGGGTACACTGAAGCTTTCTTT	CASTPRGYTEAFF
.	.	TRBV18	TRBJ1-2	TGTGCCAGCTCACCAAATGAGGGCGCTAACTATGGCTACACCTTC	CASSPNEGANYGYTF
.	.	TRBV7-2	TRBJ2-7	TGTGCCAGCAGCTTGGGGGTTAGTAGGTCCGAGCAGTACTTC	CASSLGVSRSEQYF
TRBD2	once	TRBV20-1	TRBJ2-5	TGCAGTGCTTGGGTTAGCGGGAGCCCCCAAGAGACCCAGTACTTC	CSAWVSGSPQETQYF
TRBD1	.	TRBV4-1	TRBJ2-6	TGCGCCAGCAGCCGCCAGACAGGGTACGCCTTCTCTGGGGCCAACGTCCTGACTTTC	CASSRQTGYAFSGANVLTF
TRBD1	.	TRBV6-5	TRBJ1-1	TGTGCCAGCAGTTACTCATCCGGGACAGGGGTCTTTTTTGAAGCTTTCTTT	CASSYSSGTGVFFEAFF
TRBD2	.	TRBV5-6	TRBJ2-2	TGTGCCAGCAGCCTGCCAACTAGCGGGACCACCGGGGAGCTGTTTTTT	CASSLPTSGTTGELFF
.	.	TRBV6-5	TRBJ2-2	TGTGCCAGCAGGCCACAGAACACCGGGGAGCTGTTTTTT	CASRPQNTGELFF
.	.	TRBV7-2	TRBJ2-3	TGTGCCAGCAGCGCGGACTACCTTAGCACAGATACGCAGTATTTT	CASSADYLSTDTQYF
.	.	TRBV20-1	TRBJ2-3	TGCAGTGCTAGAGGGGGGGCCACGCTCCAGGGATCGCAGTATTTT	CSARGGATLQGSQYF
.	.	TRBV4-1	TRBJ2-1	TGCGCCAGCAGCCAATTGATGAGGACTGGCGTCAATGAGCAGTTCTTC	CASSQLMRTGVNEQFF
TRBD1	.	TRBV6-1	TRBJ1-5	TGTGCCAGCAGGATACAGGGGTATAGCAATCAGCCCCAGCATTTT	CASRIQGYSNQPQHF
.	.	TRBV27	TRBJ1-1	TGTGCCAGTCAAACAGGGTCAGGGGCCAGAGCTTTCTTT	CASQTGSGARAFF
TRBD2	.	TRBV5-1	TRBJ2-3	TGCGCCAGCAGCCCGCTCGCGGGGGGATTAGATACGCAGTATTTT	CASSPLAGGLDTQYF
TRBD1	.	TRBV6-5	TRBJ1-2	TGTGCCAGCAGTCCCGACAGGGTACGCGGCTACACCTTC	CASSPDRVRGYTF
TRBD2	.	TRBV20-1	TRBJ2-7	TGCAGTGCCCTCAAACGGCTAGCGGGTCGTCGGGGGGAGCAGTACTTC	CSALKRLAGRRGEQYF
TRBD2	.	TRBV3-1	TRBJ2-1	TGTGCCAGCAGCCAAAAAGCTGGTAGCGGGAAGAGCTCCTACAATGAGCAGTTCTTC	CASSQKAGSGKSSYNEQFF
TRBD1	.	TRBV6-2/TRBV6-3	TRBJ1-1	TGTGCCAGCAGTTACAAAGGACAGGGGTTAACTGAAGCTTTCTTT	CASSYKGQGLTEAFF
.	.	TRBV6-1	TRBJ2-1	TGTGCCAGCAGCATGATTATAACGAAGGGGAATGTACTCGGGAGAGACAATGAGCAGTTCTTC	CASSMIITKGNVLGRDNEQFF
TRBD2	once	TRBV7-9	TRBJ2-1	TGTGCCAGCAGCTTAGACGTGCTAGCGGGGGGACCCAAGCAGTTCTTC	CASSLDVLAGGPKQFF
.	.	TRBV7-3	TRBJ2-1	TGTGCCAGCAGCCAAGGACGACCCCCAACTAATGAGCAGTTCTTC	CASSQGRPPTNEQFF
.	once	TRBV19	TRBJ1-2	TGTGCCAGTAGTATCTCGACTGGCCAGGCTAACTATGGCTACACCTTC	CASSISTGQANYGYTF
.	.	TRBV12-3/TRBV12-4	TRBJ2-5	TGTGCCAGCACCCAGACAGGCTTCGGGACCCAGTACTTC	CASTQTGFGTQYF
TRBD1	once	TRBV12-3/TRBV12-4	TRBJ2-1	TGTGCCAGCAGCCCTCCCTACACCACACAGGGGCCGACCTACAATGAGCAGTTCTTC	CASSPPYTTQGPTYNEQFF
TRBD1	.	TRBV5-1	TRBJ2-6	TGCGCCAGCAATACCGGGACAGCCCTTCTCCTCTCTGGGGCCAACGTCCTGACTTTC	CASNTGTALLLSGANVLTF
TRBD1	.	TRBV12-3/TRBV12-4	TRBJ1-5	TGTGCCAGCAGTTCCGGACAGGGATGGAGCAATCAGCCCCAGCATTTT	CASSSGQGWSNQPQHF
.	.	TRBV5-4	TRBJ2-5	TGTGCCAGCAGCGCCACCGGGGCCAGGGCGGCCCAGTACTTC	CASSATGARAAQYF
.	.	TRBV5-4	TRBJ2-3	TGTGCCAGCAGGGGCAGGGGAAACACAGATACGCAGTATTTT	CASRGRGNTDTQYF
TRBD2	.	TRBV7-3	TRBJ2-5	TGTGCCAGCAGCCCGGGGATAGCGGGTCTCCAAGAGACCCAGTACTTC	CASSPGIAGLQETQYF
.	.	TRBV14	TRBJ2-2	TGTGCCAGCAGCCAAGATGTAACCGGGGAGCTGTTTTTT	CASSQDVTGELFF
.	.	TRBV19	TRBJ1-1	TGTGCCAGTAGTACCGGATCCCCCAGGGTAGGGTTCGAGGCTTTCTTT	CASSTGSPRVGFEAFF
.	.	TRBV7-9	TRBJ2-7	TGTGCCAGCAGCTTGGGCACCGAGATCGGATACTTC	CASSLGTEIGYF
TRBD1	.	TRBV7-9	TRBJ1-2	TGTGCCAGCAGCTTAATCGGACAGGGGATTTATGGCTACACCTTC	CASSLIGQGIYGYTF